These 9 T cell receptor beta chains came from one sample sequenced in a study of shared clonotypes between healthy human individuals. Sequenced by immunoSEQ multiplex PCR; TCRdb stores in-frame clones only, minus some. The table records over 400,000 clones, around 73% of them present only once. The sample was PBMCs. The receptors come from a woman between 40 and 55 years old in good health. Some clones in this sample may be carry-over from other donors' samples.

Details on this clone: Since a much larger clone is just one base distant, this may be a read error. Distinct nucleotide sequences in the sample also encode this CDR3. The chain links TRBV6-1 to TRBJ1-4; no firm D call. CDR1 MNHNS and CDR2 SASEGT come from the germline V gene. CDR3 length: 16 amino acids. In DNA form, the CDR3 reads TGCGCCAGCAGTGAAAAGGTTGATATAGCTAATGAAAAACTGTTTTTT. Its translation: CASSEKVDIANEKLFF.

The V and J genes are TRBV5-4 and TRBJ1-2, with D possibly matching TRBD1 (5 bases). Per the germline V gene, CDR1 is SGHNT and CDR2 is YYREEE (reference sequence). Trimming pared 0 bases from V and 5 bases from J, leaving 14 bases between. This CDR3 is built from 15 residues. DNA for the CDR3: TGTGCCAGCAGCTTGGAAGGGACTGTGGGATATGGCTACACCTTC. Translating gives CASSLEGTVGYGYTF.

J is TRBJ1-1 and V is TRBV5-1; 9 nucleotides align to TRBD1. J lost 5 bases, V lost 4 bases, and 9 bases had no gene match. The CDR3 length is 15 residues. Germline assignment: CDR1 SGHRS and CDR2 YFSETQ. The CDR3 region is CASSPGQGEDTEAFF. The CDR3 DNA follows: TGCGCCAGCAGCCCGGGACAGGGAGAAGATACTGAAGCTTTCTTT.

The chain is built from TRBV19 and TRBJ2-6; no clear D gene. Germline lookup yields CDR1 LNHDA and CDR2 SQIVND (reference sequence). V dropped 7 bases and J dropped 0 bases, with 10 bases sitting between them. CDR3 length: 15 amino acids. CDR3 coding DNA: TGTGCCAGTAATTTCGGAAGCTCTGGGGCCAACGTCCTGACTTTC. This sequence encodes CASNFGSSGANVLTF.

This chain joins TRBV10-3 and TRBJ1-2, with unresolved D. Trimming stripped 0 bases from V and 1 base from J, with 6 bases between. The length of the CDR3 is 14 residues. Per germline, CDR1 ENHRY and CDR2 SYGVKD. The CDR3 region has the DNA TGTGCCATCAGTGAGTCGTTACGTAACTATGGCTACACCTTC. It encodes CAISESLRNYGYTF.

A single count supports this clone. The chain couples TRBV4-1 to TRBJ1-3; D uncertain. The germline V gene encodes CDR1 MGHRA and CDR2 YSYEKL. The ends were cut back, 0 bases at V and 0 bases at J, with 12 bases in the middle. The CDR3 covers 17 residues. The chain's CDR3 is CASSQDEGSSSGNTIYF. CDR3 sequence (DNA): TGCGCCAGCAGCCAAGACGAGGGATCCAGCTCTGGAAACACCATATATTTT.

The chain has TRBV19 and TRBJ2-1, with 7 bases that match TRBD2. The CDR3 contains 17 residues. Germline assignment: CDR1 LNHDA and CDR2 SQIVND (reference sequence). J lost 2 bases, V lost 9 bases, and 16 bases had no gene match. CDR3 bases: TGTGCCAGCCCGCCGGAAGAGCGGGAAGGCGCCTACAATGAGCAGTTCTTC. Translated, it gives CASPPEEREGAYNEQFF.

The chain couples TRBV7-6 to TRBJ2-7, with D possibly called TRBD1 or TRBD2 (5 bases each). The germline V gene encodes CDR1 SGHVS and CDR2 FNYEAQ. The CDR3 consists of 13 residues. The ends were cut back, 5 bases at V and 4 bases at J, with 12 bases in the middle. The CDR3 DNA is TGTGCCAGCAGCCCCGGGGACGTTTACGAGCAGTACTTC. Its translation: CASSPGDVYEQYF.

This sequence joins TRBV5-1 and TRBJ2-1, with 9 bases identical to TRBD1. Germline V CDR1 and CDR2: SGHRS, YFSETQ. This CDR3 region has 15 residues. Trimming at V came to 4 bases and at J to 4 bases, leaving 6 bases not matched to a gene. CDR3 nucleotides: TGCGCCAGCAGCGCGACCGGGACAGGGTACAATGAGCAGTTCTTC. Residues: CASSATGTGYNEQFF.